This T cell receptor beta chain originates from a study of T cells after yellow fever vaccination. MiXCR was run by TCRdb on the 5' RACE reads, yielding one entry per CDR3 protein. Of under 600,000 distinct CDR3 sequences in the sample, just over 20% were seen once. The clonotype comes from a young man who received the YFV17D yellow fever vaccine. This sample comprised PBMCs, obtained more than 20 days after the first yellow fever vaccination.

The DNA for the CDR3 is TGTGCCAGCAGCCTTCGGCTAGACGGACTAGCGAATTTAAAAGAGACCCAGTACTTC. This sequence encodes CASSLRLDGLANLKETQYF. The gene calls are TRBV4-2 and TRBJ2-5; 9 bases agree with TRBD2. The CDR3 sequence is 19 residues long. Unmatched junction bases numbered 18, after V lost 4 bases and J lost 3 bases. From germline, CDR1 is LGHNA and CDR2 YNFKEQ.